This TCR beta chain was sequenced in a study of Ad26.COV2.S vaccination and SARS-CoV-2 variants. Data came from immunoSEQ multiplex PCR; TCRdb stores just in-frame clones and leaves some out. The repertoire consists of roughly 380,000 clones, with 88% occurring once and the leading ten covering less than 4%. Described treatment: 15 to 20 received Ad26.COV2.S at low or high dose, single or two shots; a few received placebo; per-sample allocation not given. Samples were taken on day 63 after the first vaccine or placebo injection. The CDR3 is 15 residues long. Looked up from germline, CDR1 is SGDLS and CDR2 is YYNGEE. Trimming removed 4 bases at V and 4 bases at J, with 17 bases between.

The source was peripheral blood, collected in a trial of Ad26.COV2.S vaccine versus placebo. V gene TRBV9 combines with J gene TRBJ1-2, with TRBD1 as a possible D gene (5 bases). The sequence was collected from a person between 18 and 65 years old who received the Ad26.COV2.S COVID-19 vaccine or a placebo. The DNA for the CDR3 is TGTGCCAGCAGCCAGACGGGGGTTTGGGGCTATGGCTACACCTTC. Amino acid sequence: CASSQTGVWGYGYTF.